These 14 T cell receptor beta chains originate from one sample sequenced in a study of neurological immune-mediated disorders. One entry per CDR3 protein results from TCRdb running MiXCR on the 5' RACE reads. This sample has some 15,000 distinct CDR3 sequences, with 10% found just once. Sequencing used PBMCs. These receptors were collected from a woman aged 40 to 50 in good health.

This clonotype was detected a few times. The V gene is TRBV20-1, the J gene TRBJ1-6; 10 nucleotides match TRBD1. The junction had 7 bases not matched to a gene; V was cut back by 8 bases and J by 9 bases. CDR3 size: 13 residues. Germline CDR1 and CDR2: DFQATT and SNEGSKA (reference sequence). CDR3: CSLSRDRGSPLHF. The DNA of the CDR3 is TGCAGTTTATCTAGGGACAGGGGTTCACCCCTCCACTTT.

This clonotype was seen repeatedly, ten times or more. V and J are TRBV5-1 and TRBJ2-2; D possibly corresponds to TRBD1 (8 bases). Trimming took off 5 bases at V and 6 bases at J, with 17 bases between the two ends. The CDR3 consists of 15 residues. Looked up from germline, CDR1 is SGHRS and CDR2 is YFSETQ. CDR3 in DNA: TGCGCCAGCAGACTCAGGACAGGGAGGGCCGGGGAGCTGTTTTTT. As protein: CASRLRTGRAGELFF.

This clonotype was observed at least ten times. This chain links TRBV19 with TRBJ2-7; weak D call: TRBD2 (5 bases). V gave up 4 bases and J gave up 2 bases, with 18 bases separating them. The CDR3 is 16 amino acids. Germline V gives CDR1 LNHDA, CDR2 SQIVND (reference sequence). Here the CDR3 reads CASSTSGIHLPYEQYF. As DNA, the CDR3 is TGTGCCAGTAGTACCTCCGGGATTCACCTGCCCTACGAGCAGTACTTC.

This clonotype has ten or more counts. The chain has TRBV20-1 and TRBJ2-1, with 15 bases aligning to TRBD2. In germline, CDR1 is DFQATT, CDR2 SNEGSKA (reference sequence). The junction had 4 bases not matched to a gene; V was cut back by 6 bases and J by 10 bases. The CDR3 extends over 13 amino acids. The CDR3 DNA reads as TGCAGTGCCGGGACTAGCGGGAGGCGGGAGCAGTTCTTC. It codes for CSAGTSGRREQFF.

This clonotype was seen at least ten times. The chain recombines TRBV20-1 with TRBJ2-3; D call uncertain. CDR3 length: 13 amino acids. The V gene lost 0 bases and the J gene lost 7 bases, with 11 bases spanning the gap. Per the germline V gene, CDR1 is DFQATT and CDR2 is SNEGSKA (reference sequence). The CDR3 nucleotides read TGCAGTGCTAGAGATACCCTGACCAATACGCAGTATTTT. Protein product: CSARDTLTNTQYF.

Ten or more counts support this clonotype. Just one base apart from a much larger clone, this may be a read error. Here the CDR3 DNA reads TGTGCCAGCAGTCTAAAGGGGGTACTAGCGACCCGTTACAATGAGCAGTTCTTC. Translating gives CASSLKGVLATRYNEQFF. This sequence joins TRBV11-2 and TRBJ2-1; a possible D gene is TRBD2 (7 bases). Trimming cost V 6 bases and J 4 bases, with 25 bases left between them. CDR3 length equals 18 residues. Germline V gene data show CDR1 as SGHAT and CDR2 as FQNNGV.

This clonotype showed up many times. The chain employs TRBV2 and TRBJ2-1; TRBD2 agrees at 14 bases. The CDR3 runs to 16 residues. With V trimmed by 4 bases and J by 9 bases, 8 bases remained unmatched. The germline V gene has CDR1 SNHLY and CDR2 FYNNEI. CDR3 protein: CASSATGLAGAGEQFF. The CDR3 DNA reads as TGTGCCAGCAGTGCCACGGGACTAGCGGGAGCGGGTGAGCAGTTCTTC.

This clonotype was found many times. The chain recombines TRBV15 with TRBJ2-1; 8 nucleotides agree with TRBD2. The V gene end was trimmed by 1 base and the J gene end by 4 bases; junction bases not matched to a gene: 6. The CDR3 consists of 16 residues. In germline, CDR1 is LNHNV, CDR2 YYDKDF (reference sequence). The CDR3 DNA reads TGTGCCACCAGCAGAGTTCGGGAGGGGCGGTACAATGAGCAGTTCTTC. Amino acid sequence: CATSRVREGRYNEQFF.

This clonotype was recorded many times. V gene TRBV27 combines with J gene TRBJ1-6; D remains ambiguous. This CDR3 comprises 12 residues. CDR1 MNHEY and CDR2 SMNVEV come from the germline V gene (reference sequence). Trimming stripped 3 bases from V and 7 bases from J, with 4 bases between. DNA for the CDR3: TGTGCCAGCAGTTTCTACAATTCACCCCTCCACTTT. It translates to CASSFYNSPLHF.

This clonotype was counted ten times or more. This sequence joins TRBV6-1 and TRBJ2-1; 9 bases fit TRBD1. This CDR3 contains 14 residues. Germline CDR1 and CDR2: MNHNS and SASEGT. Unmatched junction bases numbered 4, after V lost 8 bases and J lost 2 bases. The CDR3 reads CASGQGITYNEQFF. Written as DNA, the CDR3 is TGTGCCAGCGGACAGGGGATTACCTACAATGAGCAGTTCTTC.

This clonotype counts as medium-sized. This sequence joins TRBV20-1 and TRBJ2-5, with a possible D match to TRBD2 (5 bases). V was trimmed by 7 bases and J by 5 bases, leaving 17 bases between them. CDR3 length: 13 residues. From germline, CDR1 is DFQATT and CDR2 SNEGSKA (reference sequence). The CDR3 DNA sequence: TGCAGTGTCCCGGGTCGGGCGGGTGAGACCCAGTACTTC. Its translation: CSVPGRAGETQYF.

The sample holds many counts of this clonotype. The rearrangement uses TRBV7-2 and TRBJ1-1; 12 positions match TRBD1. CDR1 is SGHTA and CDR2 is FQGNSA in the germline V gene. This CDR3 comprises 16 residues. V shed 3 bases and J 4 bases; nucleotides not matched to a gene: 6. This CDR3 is CASSFSGTGGGTEAFF. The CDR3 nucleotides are TGTGCCAGCAGCTTCTCCGGGACAGGGGGCGGCACTGAAGCTTTCTTT.

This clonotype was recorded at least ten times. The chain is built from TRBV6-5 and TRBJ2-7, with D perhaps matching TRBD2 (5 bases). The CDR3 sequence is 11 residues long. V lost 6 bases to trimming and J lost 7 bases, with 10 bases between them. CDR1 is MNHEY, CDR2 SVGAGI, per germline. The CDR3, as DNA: TGTGCCAGCAGACGGGATACGGAGCAGTACTTC. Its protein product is CASRRDTEQYF.

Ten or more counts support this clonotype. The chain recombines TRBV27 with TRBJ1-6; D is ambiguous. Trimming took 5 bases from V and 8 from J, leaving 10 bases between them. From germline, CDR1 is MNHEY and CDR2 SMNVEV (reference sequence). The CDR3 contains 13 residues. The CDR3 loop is CASSPAPDSPLHF. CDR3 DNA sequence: TGTGCCAGCAGTCCCGCGCCTGATTCACCCCTCCACTTT.